These T cell receptor beta chains were read from a single sample in a study of T cell repertoires in cytomegalovirus infection. Each CDR3 protein is one row after TCRdb ran MiXCR on the reads. Seen here are roughly 500,000 distinct CDR3 sequences, 33% observed once, and the top ten hold roughly 16%. These TCRs are of unknown antigen specificity. The source was cultured PBMCs, collected from culture after CMV antigen stimulation. These receptors all stem from a human donor in good health (CMV status not recorded). Some clones in this sample may be carry-over from other donors' samples. CDR3s include the opening cysteine and the closing phenylalanine or tryptophan. A D gene is named only where the DNA matches it firmly. Clone size is given for some rows only: seen once, a few or many times, or a class if the clone is expanded.

>TRBJ2-1|.|.|TRBV19
TGTGCCAGTAGTATCCAGACGGAGGGGAATGAGCAGTTCTTC
CASSIQTEGNEQFF
>TRBJ2-1|TRBD1|.|TRBV29-1
TGCAGCGCAAGGACAGGGGGCTCCTACAATGAGCAGTTCTTC
CSARTGGSYNEQFF
>TRBJ1-1|.|few|TRBV7-4
TGTGCCAGCAGCTTAGGAGACCCAGCCACTGAAGCTTTCTTT
CASSLGDPATEAFF
>TRBJ1-4|.|.|TRBV12-3/TRBV12-4
TGTGCCAGCAGGATGGCGGGGCCCAATGAAAAACTGTTTTTT
CASRMAGPNEKLFF
>TRBJ2-3|TRBD2|.|TRBV7-2
TGTGCCAGCAGCTTAGTTATGGCGGGAGGACGCACAGATACGCAGTATTTT
CASSLVMAGGRTDTQYF
>TRBJ1-2|TRBD1|.|TRBV6-1
TGTGCCAGCAGGGATGAACAGGGGGTTTATGGCTACACCTTC
CASRDEQGVYGYTF
>TRBJ1-5|TRBD1|.|TRBV28
TGTGCCAGCAGAAGACAGGGGGCTGAGAATCAGCCCCAGCATTTT
CASRRQGAENQPQHF
>TRBJ1-6|TRBD1|few|TRBV25-1
TGTGCCAGCAGTCCCCCCGGGACAGGGAGTTCACCCCTCCACTTT
CASSPPGTGSSPLHF
>TRBJ2-7|TRBD2|.|TRBV7-9
TGTGCCAGCAGCTTAATGCCCCTAGCGGGAGTCTATTTC
CASSLMPLAGVYF
>TRBJ2-2|TRBD1|.|TRBV7-2
TGTGCCAGCAGCTTAGACCAGGGGGCGTTGGGGGAGCTGTTTTTT
CASSLDQGALGELFF
>TRBJ2-5|TRBD2|.|TRBV5-1
TGCGCCAGCAGGTCACTAGCGGGAGTTAACTTCTTC
CASRSLAGVNFF
>TRBJ2-1|.|.|TRBV7-2
TGTGCCAGCAGCCGAGTTCTCAATGAGCAGTTCTTC
CASSRVLNEQFF
>TRBJ2-1|.|.|TRBV25-1
TGTGCCAGCAACCGACTGGGTGAGCAGTTCTTC
CASNRLGEQFF
>TRBJ1-1|.|.|TRBV6-2/TRBV6-3
TGTGCCAGCAGTTACTCCGACACTGTGAACACTGAAGCTTTCTTT
CASSYSDTVNTEAFF
>TRBJ2-2|TRBD2|.|TRBV27
TGTGCCAGCATCGCCCTGTGGGCGGGAGGGCTCGGGGAGCTGTTTTTT
CASIALWAGGLGELFF
>TRBJ2-3|TRBD2|few|TRBV4-3
TGCGCCAGCAGCCACGGGACTAGCAGGACAGATACGCAGTATTTT
CASSHGTSRTDTQYF
>TRBJ2-1|.|.|TRBV4-3
TGCGCCAGCAGCCAAGATTACGGGAGCTCCTACAATGAGCAGTTCTTC
CASSQDYGSSYNEQFF
>TRBJ2-1|.|.|TRBV14
TGTGCCAGCAGCCAAGGTCTGGCTAGTTTCTATGAGCAGTTCTTC
CASSQGLASFYEQFF
>TRBJ1-6|.|few|TRBV4-2
TGTGCCAGCAGCCAAGATAATTCACCCCTCCACTTT
CASSQDNSPLHF
>TRBJ1-2|TRBD1|.|TRBV7-8
TGTGCCAGCAGTCACTTCCGGTTAGGGTGGGACAGGGACTATGGCTACACCTTC
CASSHFRLGWDRDYGYTF
>TRBJ2-5|TRBD2|.|TRBV4-3
TGCGCCAGCAGCCAAGGGTCGGGAGGAGGAGAGACCCAGTACTTC
CASSQGSGGGETQYF
>TRBJ1-5|.|.|TRBV7-2
TGTGCCAGCAGCTTACAGGGATCCCTCAATCAGCCCCAGCATTTT
CASSLQGSLNQPQHF
>TRBJ1-1|.|few|TRBV13
TGTGCCAGCAGCTTAAACGGAGGTACCGCTGAAGCTTTCTTT
CASSLNGGTAEAFF
>TRBJ2-7|.|.|TRBV6-6
TGTGCCAGCAGTCAGGACTCCTCCTCCTACGAGCAGTACTTC
CASSQDSSSYEQYF
>TRBJ2-3|TRBD2|many|TRBV7-2
TGTGCCAGCAGCTTTCGGGACTATAAAGATACGCAGTATTTT
CASSFRDYKDTQYF
>TRBJ2-7|TRBD2|.|TRBV6-2/TRBV6-3
TGTGCCAGCAGTTATCACAGACTAGCTCCAGACGAGCAGTACTTC
CASSYHRLAPDEQYF
>TRBJ2-6|.|few|TRBV6-6
TGTGCCAGCGGGGGGTACAGAGCTGGGGCCAACGTCCTGACTTTC
CASGGYRAGANVLTF
>TRBJ1-2|TRBD1|.|TRBV28
TGTGCCAGCAGCCGAACTACAGGGGTGGACTATGGCTACACCTTC
CASSRTTGVDYGYTF
>TRBJ2-1|.|.|TRBV30
TGTGCCTGGAGTGTTGGGGCAAGCACAGATTACAATGAGCAGTTCTTC
CAWSVGASTDYNEQFF
>TRBJ1-1|.|.|TRBV6-2/TRBV6-3
TGTGCCAGCGGAAACCGGGACGTCGAAACAGGGAACACTGAAGCTTTCTTT
CASGNRDVETGNTEAFF
>TRBJ1-6|TRBD1|few|TRBV7-2
TGTGCCAGCAGCTTGGACAGGAATTCACCCCTCCACTTT
CASSLDRNSPLHF
>TRBJ2-7|TRBD2|few|TRBV6-5
TGTGCCGCACGGGGGGACTACGAGCAGTACTTC
CAARGDYEQYF
>TRBJ2-5|.|.|TRBV7-2
TGTGCCAGCAGCTTTGACTCGTCCGGTGTGACCCAGTACTTC
CASSFDSSGVTQYF
>TRBJ1-5|.|few|TRBV7-2
TGTGCCAGCAGCTTATTCCAGAATCAGCCCCAGCATTTT
CASSLFQNQPQHF
>TRBJ2-3|.|few|TRBV20-1
TGCAGTGCCCCGAGGGCGGAAAGCACAGATACGCAGTATTTT
CSAPRAESTDTQYF
>TRBJ2-5|.|few|TRBV7-2
TGTGCCAGCAGCCCCCGGATGGGGTACCAAGAGACCCAGTACTTC
CASSPRMGYQETQYF
>TRBJ2-3|.|many|TRBV7-2
TGTGCCAGCAGCTTAGTAGTCAGCACAGATACGCAGTATTTT
CASSLVVSTDTQYF
>TRBJ2-2|TRBD2|.|TRBV12-3/TRBV12-4
TGTGCCAGCAGTTTAGGGGTAGCGGGAAAAACCGGGGAGCTGTTTTTT
CASSLGVAGKTGELFF
>TRBJ2-4|.|many|TRBV28
TGTGCCAGCAGTGTGACCCGGGACTCCTTGGGAGCCAAAAACATTCAGTACTTC
CASSVTRDSLGAKNIQYF
>TRBJ2-7|TRBD2|.|TRBV5-4
TGTGCCAGCAGGCAAAACACGGGAGGCGAGCAGTACTTC
CASRQNTGGEQYF
>TRBJ2-7|.|.|TRBV7-8
TGTGCCAGCAGCCCTCGGCCCGAGTCCTACGAGCAGTACTTC
CASSPRPESYEQYF
>TRBJ2-1|.|.|TRBV28
TGTGCCAGCAGTTCGGGGTCTTTTGGCGAGCAGTTCTTC
CASSSGSFGEQFF
>TRBJ2-7|TRBD2|few|TRBV6-1
TGTGCCAGCAGTGAAGCGTGGTTACGGCTAGCGGGAGTGCAGGAGCAGTACTTC
CASSEAWLRLAGVQEQYF
>TRBJ1-4|.|.|TRBV29-1
TGCAGCGGCCGGACAGCTGCAACTAATGAAAAACTGTTTTTT
CSGRTAATNEKLFF
>TRBJ2-2|TRBD2|.|TRBV10-3
TGTGCCGCTAGCGGGACAGCGAACACCGGGGAGCTGTTTTTT
CAASGTANTGELFF
>TRBJ1-5|.|.|TRBV19
TGTGCCAGTAGTACCCGGACAGTCGAGCAGCCCCAGCATTTT
CASSTRTVEQPQHF
>TRBJ2-3|TRBD2|.|TRBV12-3/TRBV12-4
TGTGCCAGCAGTTTTGTAGCGGGAGTCGCAGATACGCAGTATTTT
CASSFVAGVADTQYF
>TRBJ1-2|.|few|TRBV19
TGTGCCAGTAACGACAGAGCTAACTATGGCTACACCTTC
CASNDRANYGYTF
>TRBJ1-2|.|many|TRBV7-8
TGTGCCAGCAGCTTTCAGGGGAACTATGGCTACACCTTC
CASSFQGNYGYTF
>TRBJ2-1|TRBD1|few|TRBV7-2
TGTGCCAGCAGCTCCCGGGACAGCCCTCCCCACAATGAGCAGTTCTTC
CASSSRDSPPHNEQFF
>TRBJ2-1|.|.|TRBV27
TGTGCCAGCAGCTACCCCCCCCAGCTCGTGCAGTTCTTC
CASSYPPQLVQFF
>TRBJ2-1|.|many|TRBV7-2
TGTGCCAGCAGCTTAGGGTCTAGCGCCTCCTACAATGAGCAGTTCTTC
CASSLGSSASYNEQFF
>TRBJ2-2|.|few|TRBV7-2
TGTGCCAGCAGCCTGCTAGGAGGGGTCAGCGGGGAGCTGTTTTTT
CASSLLGGVSGELFF
>TRBJ2-7|TRBD1|.|TRBV2
TGTGCCAGAGGACAGGGGAGGTACGAGCAGTACTTC
CARGQGRYEQYF